This T cell receptor (beta chain) came from a study of blood T cell repertoires in COVID-19. Whole-study context: Researchers got acute and convalescent COVID-19 samples from the United States, Italy and Spain. From T cells, B-cell-depleted T cells, or PBMCs came the material, which was cDNA or gDNA.

Original methodology: Estimation of nucleated cell counts relied on the amplification of reference gene primers. Assay: immunoSEQ multiplex PCR; the TCRdb copy retains only in-frame clones and omits some. That table is the source of V, J and clone size, and D and trimming were worked out from the DNA. Of 110,000 to 150,000 clones listed, around 90% were seen once; the top ten hold about 5.8%. In this sample, this clone turned up a few times. A read error may account for a junction end that differs from germline. This CDR3 is 16 amino acids long. Germline V CDR1 and CDR2: LGHDT, YNNKEL (reference sequence).

The V gene is TRBV3-1 (or the pseudogene TRBV3-2), the J gene TRBJ1-3; no firm D call. The sequence derives from a human donor in a cohort sampled during active COVID-19. The sequenced sample consisted of peripheral blood. The CDR3 coding sequence is TGTGCCAGCAGCAAAGAGGTTTGGTTGCGTGTGAACACCATATATTTT. Protein: CASSKEVWLRVNTIYF.